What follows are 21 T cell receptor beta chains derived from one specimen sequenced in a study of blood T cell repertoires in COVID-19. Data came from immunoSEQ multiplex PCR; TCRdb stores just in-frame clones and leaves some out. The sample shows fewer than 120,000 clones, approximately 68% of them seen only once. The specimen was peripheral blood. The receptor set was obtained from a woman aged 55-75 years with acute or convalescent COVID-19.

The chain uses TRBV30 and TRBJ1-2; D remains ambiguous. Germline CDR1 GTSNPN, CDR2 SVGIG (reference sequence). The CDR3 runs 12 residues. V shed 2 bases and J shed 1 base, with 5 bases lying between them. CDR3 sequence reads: CAWSPDNYGYTF. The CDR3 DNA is TGTGCCTGGAGTCCAGATAACTATGGCTACACCTTC.

Written as DNA, the CDR3 is TGTGCCAGTAGTACCCCGGACACTCCTAGGAGCACTGAAGCTTTCTTT. Protein sequence: CASSTPDTPRSTEAFF. This chain links TRBV19 with TRBJ1-1, with D maybe TRBD1 (5 bases). V was shortened by 4 bases and J by 4 bases, with 19 bases between the two germline ends. CDR1 and CDR2 from the germline V gene are LNHDA and SQIVND (reference sequence). The CDR3 is 16 amino acids. Based on the CDR3 plus reference TRBV19 and TRBJ1-1, the full variable domain is DGGITQSPKYLFRKEGQNVTLSCEQNLNHDAMYWYRQDPGQGLRLIYYSQIVNDFQKGDIAEGYSVSREKKESFPLTVTSAQKNPTAFYLCASSTPDTPRSTEAFFGQGTRLTVV.

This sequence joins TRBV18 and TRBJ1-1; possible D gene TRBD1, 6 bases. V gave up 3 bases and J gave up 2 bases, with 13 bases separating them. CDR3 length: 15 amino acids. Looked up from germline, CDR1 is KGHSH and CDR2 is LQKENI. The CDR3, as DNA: TGTGCCAGCTCACCCACCTCAGGGGCAAACACTGAAGCTTTCTTT. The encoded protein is CASSPTSGANTEAFF.

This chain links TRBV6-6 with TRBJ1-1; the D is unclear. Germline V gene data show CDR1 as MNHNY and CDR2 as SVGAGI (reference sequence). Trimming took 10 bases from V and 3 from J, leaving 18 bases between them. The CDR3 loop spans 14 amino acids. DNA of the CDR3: TGTGCCACCTGTCGTGAGGTTTTGGACACTGAAGCTTTCTTT. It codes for CATCREVLDTEAFF.

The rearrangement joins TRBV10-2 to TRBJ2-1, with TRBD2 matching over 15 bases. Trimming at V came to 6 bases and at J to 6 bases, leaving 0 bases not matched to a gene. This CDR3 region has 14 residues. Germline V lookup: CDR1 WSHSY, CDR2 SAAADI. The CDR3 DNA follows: TGCGCCAGCAGGGGACTAGCGGGGGGCAATGAGCAGTTCTTC. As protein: CASRGLAGGNEQFF.

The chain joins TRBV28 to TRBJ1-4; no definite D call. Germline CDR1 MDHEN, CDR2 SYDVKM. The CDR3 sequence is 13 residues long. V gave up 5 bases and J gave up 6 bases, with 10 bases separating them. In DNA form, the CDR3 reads TGTGCCAGCAGTCAGTCCCATGATGAAAAACTGTTTTTT. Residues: CASSQSHDEKLFF.

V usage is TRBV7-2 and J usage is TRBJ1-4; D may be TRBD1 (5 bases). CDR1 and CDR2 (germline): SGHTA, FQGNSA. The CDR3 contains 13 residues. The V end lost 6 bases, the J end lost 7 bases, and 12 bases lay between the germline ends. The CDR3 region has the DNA TGTGCCAGCAGAAGCGGGACTGCTGAAAAACTGTTTTTT. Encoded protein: CASRSGTAEKLFF.

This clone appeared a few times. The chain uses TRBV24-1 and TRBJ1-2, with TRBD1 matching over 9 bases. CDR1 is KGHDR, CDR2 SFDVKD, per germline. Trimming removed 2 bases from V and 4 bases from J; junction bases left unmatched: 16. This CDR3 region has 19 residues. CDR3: CATSDSRGENRGRGYGYTF. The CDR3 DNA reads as TGTGCCACCAGTGATTCCCGAGGCGAGAACAGGGGGCGAGGCTATGGCTACACCTTC.

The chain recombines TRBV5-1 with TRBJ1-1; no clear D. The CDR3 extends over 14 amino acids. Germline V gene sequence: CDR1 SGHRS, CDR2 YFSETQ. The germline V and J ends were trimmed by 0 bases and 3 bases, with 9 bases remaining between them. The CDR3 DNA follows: TGCGCCAGCAGCTTGGCCCTCCGTGACACTGAAGCTTTCTTT. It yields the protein CASSLALRDTEAFF.

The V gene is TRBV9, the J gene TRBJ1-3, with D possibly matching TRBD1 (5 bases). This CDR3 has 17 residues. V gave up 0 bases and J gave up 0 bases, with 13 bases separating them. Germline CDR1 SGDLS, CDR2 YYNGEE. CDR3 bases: TGTGCCAGCAGCGTAGAAATGACAGCTGACTCTGGAAACACCATATATTTT. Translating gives CASSVEMTADSGNTIYF.

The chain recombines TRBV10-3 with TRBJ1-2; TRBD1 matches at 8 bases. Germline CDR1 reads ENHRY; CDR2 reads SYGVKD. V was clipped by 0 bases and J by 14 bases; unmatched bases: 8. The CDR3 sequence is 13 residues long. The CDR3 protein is CAISESGQAFPTF. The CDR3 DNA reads TGTGCCATCAGTGAGTCGGGACAGGCCTTCCCTACCTTC.

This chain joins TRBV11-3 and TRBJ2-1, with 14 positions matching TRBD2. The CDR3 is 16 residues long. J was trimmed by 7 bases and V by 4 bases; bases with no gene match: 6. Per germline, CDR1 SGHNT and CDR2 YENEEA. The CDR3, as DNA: TGTGCCAGCAGCTCGGGGACTAGCGGGGGAGGTAATGAGCAGTTCTTC. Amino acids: CASSSGTSGGGNEQFF.

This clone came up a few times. CDR3 bases: TGCGCCAGCAGCCAAGTATTGTCTGCTGAAGCTTTCTTT. This sequence encodes CASSQVLSAEAFF. The rearrangement uses TRBV4-3 and TRBJ1-1; D is unclear. Germline V gene lookup returns CDR1 LGHNA and CDR2 YSLEER. There are 13 residues in the CDR3. With 1 base removed from V and 6 bases from J, the gap between germline ends came to 9 bases.

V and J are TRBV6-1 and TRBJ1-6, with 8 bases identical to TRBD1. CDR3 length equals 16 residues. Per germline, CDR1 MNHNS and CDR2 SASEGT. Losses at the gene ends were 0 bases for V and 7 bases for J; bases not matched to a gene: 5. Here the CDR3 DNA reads TGTGCCAGCAGTGAAGCGGCGAGACAGGGGAATTCACCCCTCCACTTT. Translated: CASSEAARQGNSPLHF.

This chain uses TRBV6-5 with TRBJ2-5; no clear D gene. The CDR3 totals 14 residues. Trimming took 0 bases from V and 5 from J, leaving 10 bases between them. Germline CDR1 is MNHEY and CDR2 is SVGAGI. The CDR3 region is CASSYSGFAETQYF. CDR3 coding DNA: TGTGCCAGCAGTTACTCGGGCTTCGCTGAGACCCAGTACTTC.

Here the CDR3 reads CASAGADYGYTF. The CDR3 DNA is TGCGCCAGCGCAGGGGCGGACTATGGCTACACCTTC. J is TRBJ1-2 and V is TRBV5-1; D is possibly TRBD1 (6 bases). This CDR3 has 12 amino acids. V gave up 7 bases and J gave up 3 bases, with 10 bases separating them. The germline V gene encodes CDR1 SGHRS and CDR2 YFSETQ.

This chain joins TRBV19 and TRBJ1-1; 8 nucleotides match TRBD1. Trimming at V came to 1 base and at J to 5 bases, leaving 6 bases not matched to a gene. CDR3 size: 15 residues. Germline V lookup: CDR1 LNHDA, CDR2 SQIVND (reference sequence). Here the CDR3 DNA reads TGTGCCAGTAGTATAGGAACAGGGACAGGTACTGAAGCTTTCTTT. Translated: CASSIGTGTGTEAFF.

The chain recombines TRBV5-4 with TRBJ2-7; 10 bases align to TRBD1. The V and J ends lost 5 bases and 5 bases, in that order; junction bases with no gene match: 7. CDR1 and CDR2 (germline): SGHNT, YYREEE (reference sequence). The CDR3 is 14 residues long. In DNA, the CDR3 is TGTGCCAGCAGACCGGGACAGGGGTCCGACGAGCAGTACTTC. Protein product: CASRPGQGSDEQYF.

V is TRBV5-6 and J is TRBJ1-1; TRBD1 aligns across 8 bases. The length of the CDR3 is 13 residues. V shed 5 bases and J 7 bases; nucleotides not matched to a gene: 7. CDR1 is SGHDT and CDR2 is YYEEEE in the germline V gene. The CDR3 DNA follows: TGTGCCAGCAGTCTCGGGACAGGACTTGAAGCTTTCTTT. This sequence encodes CASSLGTGLEAFF.

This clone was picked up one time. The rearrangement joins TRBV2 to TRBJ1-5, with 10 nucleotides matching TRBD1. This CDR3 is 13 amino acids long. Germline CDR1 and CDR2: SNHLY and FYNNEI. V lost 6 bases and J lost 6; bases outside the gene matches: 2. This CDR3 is CASRGQGSQPQHF. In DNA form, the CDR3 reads TGTGCCAGCAGGGGACAGGGGAGTCAGCCCCAGCATTTT.

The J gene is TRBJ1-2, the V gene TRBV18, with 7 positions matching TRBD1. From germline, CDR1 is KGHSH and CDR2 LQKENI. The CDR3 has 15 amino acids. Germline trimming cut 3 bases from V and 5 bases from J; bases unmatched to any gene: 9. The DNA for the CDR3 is TGTGCCAGCTCACCCCAGGTAGGGGGCGAATATGGCTACACCTTC. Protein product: CASSPQVGGEYGYTF.